These 20 T cell receptor beta chains came from one sample sequenced in a study of T cell responses to AZD1222 COVID-19 vaccine. The assay was immunoSEQ multiplex PCR, and TCRdb's table has in-frame clones only and misses some. The top ten clones hold 3.5% to 5% of a sample with around 110,000 clones, around 87% of them seen once. The specimen was peripheral blood, collected on day 0 of AZD1222 vaccination. Source of these receptors: an adult in good health.

This clone was counted a few times. The chain employs TRBV7-2 and TRBJ2-3, with D unresolved. There are 12 residues in the CDR3. V was cut by 5 bases and J by 3 bases, with 6 bases left in between. CDR1 is SGHTA, CDR2 FQGNSA, per germline. CDR3 coding DNA: TGTGCCAGCAGCCCTAGGACAGATACGCAGTATTTT. It translates to CASSPRTDTQYF.

The chain carries TRBV5-1 and TRBJ1-2; unclear D gene. This CDR3 has 14 amino acids. Looked up from germline, CDR1 is SGHRS and CDR2 is YFSETQ. Between the trimmed V and J ends, which lost 4 bases and 4 bases, there was a span of 14 bases. In DNA form, the CDR3 reads TGCGCCAGCAGCCCGCTCACCGGACTCTATGGCTACACCTTC. It translates to CASSPLTGLYGYTF.

The chain couples TRBV28 to TRBJ1-4; D is unclear. The CDR3 has 14 amino acids. Germline CDR1 is MDHEN and CDR2 is SYDVKM. V lost 2 bases and J 6 bases, leaving 10 bases between the germline ends. The CDR3 loop reads CASSLRRDDEKLFF. Written as DNA, the CDR3 is TGTGCCAGCAGTTTAAGGAGGGATGATGAAAAACTGTTTTTT.

The J gene is TRBJ2-3, the V gene TRBV21-1. TRBV21-1 is classified as a pseudogene. The CDR3 consists of 13 residues. CDR3 sequence (DNA): TGTGCCACCCCGTCCAAGGATCCAGATACGCAGTATTTT. Its translation is CATPSKDPDTQYF.

The chain uses TRBV13 and TRBJ2-1; 12 bases are shared with TRBD2. CDR3 length: 15 residues. Germline CDR1 is PRHDT and CDR2 is FYEKMQ (reference sequence). The V and J ends lost 6 bases and 4 bases, in that order; junction bases with no gene match: 4. CDR3: CASSRLAGGYNEQFF. CDR3 DNA: TGTGCCAGCAGTCGCCTAGCGGGGGGGTACAATGAGCAGTTCTTC.

The J gene is TRBJ2-1, the V gene TRBV11-3; D is possibly TRBD2 (6 bases). Looked up from germline, CDR1 is SGHNT and CDR2 is YENEEA. This CDR3 has 14 residues. V was shortened by 5 bases and J by 4 bases, with 12 bases between the two germline ends. CDR3 DNA sequence: TGTGCCAGCAGCGCAGGGACTTTGTACAATGAGCAGTTCTTC. It is translated as CASSAGTLYNEQFF.

The gene calls are TRBV6-4 and TRBJ2-3; the D gene could be TRBD1 or TRBD2 (5 bases each). This CDR3 spans 18 amino acids. Germline-derived CDR1 and CDR2 are MRHNA and SNTAGT. V gave up 2 bases and J gave up 0 bases, with 18 bases separating them. This CDR3 reads CASSDNPPGTASTDTQYF. As DNA, the CDR3 is TGTGCCAGCAGTGACAACCCCCCAGGGACCGCTAGCACAGATACGCAGTATTTT.

The chain recombines TRBV11-2 with TRBJ1-2; TRBD1 aligns across 9 bases. The V gene's germline CDR1 is SGHAT and CDR2 FQNNGV. J lost 6 bases, V lost 1 base, and 0 bases had no gene match. This CDR3 region has 13 residues. Written as DNA, the CDR3 is TGTGCCAGCAGCTTAGGGACAGGGGATGGCTACACCTTC. This sequence encodes CASSLGTGDGYTF.

V gene TRBV2 combines with J gene TRBJ2-1, with 14 positions matching TRBD2. Germline assignment: CDR1 SNHLY and CDR2 FYNNEI. Trimming took 6 bases from V and 3 from J; bases not matched to a gene: 4. The CDR3 length is 16 residues. The CDR3 sequence is CASRRLAGGVYNEQFF. In DNA form, the CDR3 reads TGTGCCAGCAGGCGACTAGCGGGAGGGGTCTACAATGAGCAGTTCTTC.

The chain employs TRBV7-9 and TRBJ1-5, with unresolved D. V was clipped by 3 bases and J by 3 bases, with 3 bases between them. Germline values: CDR1 SEHNR, CDR2 FQNEAQ (reference sequence). CDR3 length: 12 amino acids. The CDR3 is CASSFNNQPQHF. The CDR3 DNA reads TGTGCCAGCAGCTTTAACAATCAGCCCCAGCATTTT. The variable domain in full, with the rest retrieved from reference TRBV7-9 and TRBJ1-5, is DTGVSQNPRHKITKRGQNVTFRCDPISEHNRLYWYRQTLGQGPEFLTYFQNEAQLEKSRLLSDRFSAERPKGSFSTLEIQRTEQGDSAMYLCASSFNNQPQHFGDGTRLSIL.

The rearrangement joins TRBV30 to TRBJ2-7, with D hard to call. This CDR3 spans 12 amino acids. In germline, CDR1 is GTSNPN, CDR2 SVGIG (reference sequence). V lost 7 bases and J 2 bases, leaving 12 bases between the germline ends. The CDR3 nucleotides read TGTGCCTACCGGACGGATACCTACGAGCAGTACTTC. Amino acid sequence: CAYRTDTYEQYF.

V and J are TRBV7-3 and TRBJ2-5; 7 positions agree with TRBD2. Per germline, CDR1 SGHTA and CDR2 FQGTGA. The CDR3 runs to 13 residues. The V and J ends lost 5 bases and 5 bases, in that order; junction bases with no gene match: 5. The CDR3 nucleotides are TGTGCCAGCAGCCGCAGGGAGGGCGAGACCCAGTACTTC. Its translation: CASSRREGETQYF.

J is TRBJ1-2 and V is TRBV7-9; tentative D call: TRBD1 (5 bases). Germline values: CDR1 SEHNR, CDR2 FQNEAQ (reference sequence). The V end was cut by 5 bases, the J end by 2 bases, with 15 bases between. This CDR3 contains 15 residues. In nucleotides, the CDR3 is TGTGCCAGCAGCCGACCCCAGGGACCCAACTATGGCTACACCTTC. This gives the protein CASSRPQGPNYGYTF.

This chain connects TRBV30 to TRBJ1-2; 10 positions agree with TRBD1. With V trimmed by 1 base and J by 6 bases, 8 bases remained unmatched. From germline, CDR1 is GTSNPN and CDR2 SVGIG (reference sequence). The CDR3 extends over 15 amino acids. The CDR3 sequence: CAWSAPGQGINGYTF. For the CDR3, the DNA is TGTGCCTGGAGTGCCCCGGGACAGGGGATCAATGGCTACACCTTC.

The sample holds one count of this clone. The chain is built from TRBV7-2 and TRBJ2-5, with D perhaps matching TRBD1 or TRBD2 (5 bases each). The V gene's germline CDR1 is SGHTA and CDR2 FQGNSA. V was trimmed by 5 bases and J by 0 bases, leaving 16 bases between them. CDR3 size: 16 residues. CDR3 sequence: CASSPDYRRNQETQYF. CDR3 bases: TGTGCCAGCAGCCCAGACTACAGGCGCAACCAAGAGACCCAGTACTTC.

This clone was seen only a few times. The V call is TRBV7-2, the J call TRBJ2-2; maybe TRBD1 (5 bases). This CDR3 has 14 amino acids. Per the germline V gene, CDR1 is SGHTA and CDR2 is FQGNSA. Trimming took 5 bases from V and 7 from J, leaving 14 bases between them. Here the CDR3 reads CASSQTRVNGELFF. CDR3 nucleotide sequence: TGTGCCAGCAGCCAAACCAGGGTTAACGGGGAGCTGTTTTTT.

V usage is TRBV3-1 (or the pseudogene TRBV3-2) and J usage is TRBJ2-1, with TRBD2 matching 9 bases. CDR3 size: 15 residues. V gave up 4 bases and J gave up 4 bases; unmatched junction bases: 5. From germline, CDR1 is LGHDT and CDR2 YNNKEL (reference sequence). The CDR3 loop is CASSLSGGGYNEQFF. The CDR3 nucleotides read TGTGCCAGCAGCCTTAGCGGGGGTGGGTACAATGAGCAGTTCTTC.

A remark on this clone: Other DNA sequences in this sample translate to the same CDR3. In nucleotides, the CDR3 is TGCGCCAGCAGCCAAGTCAGGGACAGCTCCTACGAGCAGTACTTC. It codes for CASSQVRDSSYEQYF. The V gene is TRBV4-3, the J gene TRBJ2-7, with TRBD1 identical over 7 bases. The CDR3 consists of 15 residues. The V gene end was trimmed by 1 base and the J gene end by 0 bases; junction bases not matched to a gene: 3. Germline V CDR1 and CDR2: LGHNA, YSLEER.

The chain uses TRBV7-9 and TRBJ2-3, with 10 bases identical to TRBD2. CDR3 size: 16 residues. CDR1 is SEHNR, CDR2 FQNEAQ, per germline (reference sequence). Unmatched junction bases numbered 12, after V lost 6 bases and J lost 6 bases. The CDR3 sequence: CASRVVLAGVGDTQYF. CDR3 DNA: TGTGCCAGCAGGGTCGTTCTAGCGGGAGTCGGGGATACGCAGTATTTT.

The J gene is TRBJ1-1, the V gene TRBV3-1 (or the pseudogene TRBV3-2); D gene unclear. CDR1 is LGHDT and CDR2 is YNNKEL in the germline V gene (reference sequence). The V gene lost 5 bases and the J gene lost 0 bases, with 7 bases spanning the gap. This CDR3 has 13 amino acids. The CDR3 is CASSIQLNTEAFF. The CDR3 nucleotides read TGTGCCAGCAGCATACAACTGAACACTGAAGCTTTCTTT.